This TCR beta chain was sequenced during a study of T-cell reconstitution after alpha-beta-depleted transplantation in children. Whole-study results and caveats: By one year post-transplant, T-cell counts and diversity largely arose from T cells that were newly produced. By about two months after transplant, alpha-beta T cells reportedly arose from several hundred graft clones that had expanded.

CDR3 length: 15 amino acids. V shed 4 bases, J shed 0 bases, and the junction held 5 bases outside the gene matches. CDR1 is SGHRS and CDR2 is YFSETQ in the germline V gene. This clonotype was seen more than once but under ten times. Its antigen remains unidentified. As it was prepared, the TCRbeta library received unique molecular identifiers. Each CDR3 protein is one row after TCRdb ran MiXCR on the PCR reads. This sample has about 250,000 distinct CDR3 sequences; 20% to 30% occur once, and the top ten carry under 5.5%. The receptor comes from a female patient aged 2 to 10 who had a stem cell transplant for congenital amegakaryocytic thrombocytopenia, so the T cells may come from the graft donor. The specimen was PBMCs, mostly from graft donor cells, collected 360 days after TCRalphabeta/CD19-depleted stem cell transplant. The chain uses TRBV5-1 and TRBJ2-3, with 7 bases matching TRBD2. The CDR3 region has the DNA TGCGCCAGCAGCCCTATGGGGGGGAGCACAGATACGCAGTATTTT. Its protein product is CASSPMGGSTDTQYF.